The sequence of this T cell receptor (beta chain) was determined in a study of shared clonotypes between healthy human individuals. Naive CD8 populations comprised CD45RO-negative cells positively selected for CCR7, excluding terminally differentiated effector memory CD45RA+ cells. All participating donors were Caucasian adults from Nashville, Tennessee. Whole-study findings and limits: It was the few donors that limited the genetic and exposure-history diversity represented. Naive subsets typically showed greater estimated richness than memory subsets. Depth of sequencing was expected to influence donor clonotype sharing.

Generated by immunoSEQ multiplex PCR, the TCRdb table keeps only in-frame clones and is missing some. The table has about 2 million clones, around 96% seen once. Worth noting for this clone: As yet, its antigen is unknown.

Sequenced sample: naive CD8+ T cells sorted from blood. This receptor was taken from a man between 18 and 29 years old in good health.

The CDR3 DNA reads TGTGCCAGCAGCCCCGGAGGGGCGAACGAAAAACTGTTTTTT. This encodes CASSPGGANEKLFF. The rearrangement links TRBV6-5 to TRBJ1-4, with D tentatively TRBD1 (5 bases). Germline V gene data show CDR1 as MNHEY and CDR2 as SVGAGI. This CDR3 has 14 amino acids. V was pared by 6 bases and J by 8 bases, with 16 bases between.